The 16 T cell receptor beta chains reported below all come from one sample, sequenced in a study of blood T cell repertoires in COVID-19. Clones were read by immunoSEQ multiplex PCR, and TCRdb kept only the in-frame ones, dropping some. The top ten clones hold roughly 0.97% of a sample with about 100,000 clones, 80% to 95% of them seen once. Sequenced: peripheral blood. The source is a man between 60 and 75 years old with acute or convalescent COVID-19.

This rearrangement joins TRBV24-1 to TRBJ1-3; possibly TRBD1 for D (5 bases). CDR3 size: 16 residues. Germline-derived CDR1 and CDR2 are KGHDR and SFDVKD. V lost 2 bases and J 0 bases, leaving 10 bases between the germline ends. The CDR3 is CATSDSREGSGNTIYF. The CDR3 DNA follows: TGTGCCACCAGTGATTCCAGGGAAGGCTCTGGAAACACCATATATTTT.

This clone has just one count. The V gene is TRBV4-2, the J gene TRBJ2-3, with 13 bases identical to TRBD2. The V and J ends lost 4 bases and 4 bases, in that order; junction bases with no gene match: 8. CDR3 length: 17 amino acids. Germline loops: CDR1 LGHNA, CDR2 YNFKEQ. The CDR3 is CASSRTGLAGEADTQYF. In DNA, the CDR3 is TGTGCCAGCAGCCGCACAGGACTAGCGGGAGAGGCAGATACGCAGTATTTT.

The chain is built from TRBV18 and TRBJ2-7, with 11 bases aligning to TRBD2. Looked up from germline, CDR1 is KGHSH and CDR2 is LQKENI. The V gene end was trimmed by 3 bases and the J gene end by 1 base; junction bases not matched to a gene: 5. The length of the CDR3 is 16 residues. CDR3 DNA: TGTGCCAGCTCACCCAGGACTAGCGGGCCGTCCTACGAGCAGTACTTC. Encoded protein: CASSPRTSGPSYEQYF.

The chain is built from TRBV27 and TRBJ1-2; 10 positions match TRBD1. This CDR3 has 16 residues. CDR1 MNHEY and CDR2 SMNVEV come from the germline V gene (reference sequence). J lost 8 bases, V lost 4 bases, and 13 bases had no gene match. DNA for the CDR3: TGTGCCAGCAGTTCCAACCCCGGGACAGGGGATAGGGGCTACACCTTC. The encoded protein is CASSSNPGTGDRGYTF.

This clone was observed once. The chain joins TRBV18 to TRBJ1-3; possibly TRBD1 for D (6 bases). CDR3 size: 16 residues. Per the germline V gene, CDR1 is KGHSH and CDR2 is LQKENI. V lost 2 bases, J lost 3 bases, and 14 bases lay in between. CDR3 residues: CASSPIQGHNGNTIYF. DNA of the CDR3: TGTGCCAGCTCACCAATCCAGGGACATAATGGAAACACCATATATTTT.

The V call is TRBV28, the J call TRBJ2-7; TRBD2 matches at 9 bases. CDR3 length: 17 amino acids. The ends lost 2 bases at V and 5 bases at J; junction bases unmatched: 13. Germline V lookup: CDR1 MDHEN, CDR2 SYDVKM. The CDR3, as DNA: TGTGCCAGCAGTTTAATGGGGCTAGCGGGGTACTCAGACGAGCAGTACTTC. As protein: CASSLMGLAGYSDEQYF. Full variable domain (outside the CDR3, taken from reference TRBV28 and TRBJ2-7): DVKVTQSSRYLVKRTGEKVFLECVQDMDHENMFWYRQDPGLGLRLIYFSYDVKMKEKGDIPEGYSVSREKKERFSLILESASTNQTSMYLCASSLMGLAGYSDEQYFGPGTRLTVT.

The V and J genes are TRBV18 and TRBJ2-3, with 7 positions matching TRBD1. The germline V gene has CDR1 KGHSH and CDR2 LQKENI. The J segment lost 1 base and the V segment lost 2 bases, leaving 9 bases of the junction unmatched. This CDR3 contains 17 residues. The DNA of the CDR3 is TGTGCCAGCTCACCATCCCTGACAGGGTCGGGCACAGATACGCAGTATTTT. Its translation is CASSPSLTGSGTDTQYF.

The CDR3 bases are TGTGCCAGCAGCCCCCAGGAGGGGGCGAGCTACGAGCAGTACTTC. Encoded protein: CASSPQEGASYEQYF. This sequence joins TRBV11-1 and TRBJ2-7; D might be TRBD1 (7 bases). The CDR3 totals 15 residues. Germline-derived CDR1 and CDR2 are SGHAT and FQDESV (reference sequence). V was trimmed by 5 bases and J by 3 bases, leaving 17 bases between them.

CDR3 sequence reads: CASIQGGEGNTEAFF. The CDR3, as DNA: TGCGCCAGCATCCAGGGAGGGGAGGGTAACACTGAAGCTTTCTTT. The chain couples TRBV5-1 to TRBJ1-1; perhaps TRBD1 as D (5 bases). This CDR3 has 15 amino acids. V lost 6 bases, J lost 2 bases, and 17 bases lay in between. The germline CDR1 and CDR2 sequences are SGHRS and YFSETQ.

V is TRBV25-1 and J is TRBJ1-1, with D perhaps matching TRBD1 (6 bases). Trimming took off 6 bases at V and 7 bases at J, with 24 bases between the two ends. Germline V gene data show CDR1 as MGHDK and CDR2 as SYGVNS. This CDR3 region has 16 residues. CDR3 DNA sequence: TGTGCCAGCAGAACCCATCTCAGGGGCAGATTGGGTGAAGCTTTCTTT. Translation gives CASRTHLRGRLGEAFF.

The J gene is TRBJ2-1, the V gene TRBV20-1, with D possibly being TRBD2 (5 bases). V shed 3 bases and J shed 10 bases, with 13 bases lying between them. The CDR3 sequence is 12 residues long. The germline gives CDR1 DFQATT, CDR2 SNEGSKA (reference sequence). CDR3 nucleotide sequence: TGCAGTGCTAGTCACGGGATAGGGGAGCAGTTCTTC. As protein: CSASHGIGEQFF.

The chain combines TRBV7-2 with TRBJ2-2; 10 positions agree with TRBD2. The germline CDR1 and CDR2 sequences are SGHTA and FQGNSA. V lost 5 bases, J lost 2 bases, and 8 bases stayed unmatched. The CDR3 totals 17 residues. CDR3 amino acids: CASSPMGLALNTGELFF. Here the CDR3 DNA reads TGTGCCAGCAGCCCTATGGGACTAGCGTTAAACACCGGGGAGCTGTTTTTT.

V is TRBV5-4 and J is TRBJ1-3; a possible D gene is TRBD1 (6 bases). Looked up from germline, CDR1 is SGHNT and CDR2 is YYREEE (reference sequence). V shed 2 bases and J shed 2 bases, with 11 bases lying between them. The CDR3 has 15 residues. DNA of the CDR3: TGTGCCAGCAGCTTAGGGGCAGGGGCTGGAAACACCATATATTTT. Translation gives CASSLGAGAGNTIYF.

This chain links TRBV5-5 with TRBJ1-2; D gene uncertain. Germline V gene sequence: CDR1 SGHKS, CDR2 YYEKEE (reference sequence). This CDR3 is 14 amino acids long. With 2 bases removed from V and 5 bases from J, the gap between germline ends came to 13 bases. The CDR3 DNA reads TGTGCCAGCAGCTTAACCCCACCTCTATATGGCTACACCTTC. Translating gives CASSLTPPLYGYTF.

This clone was observed once. The same CDR3 is also encoded by other DNA sequences in this sample. The chain uses TRBV7-9 and TRBJ1-1, with 7 bases that match TRBD1. CDR3 size: 14 residues. J lost 0 bases, V lost 5 bases, and 3 bases had no gene match. CDR1 and CDR2 from the germline V gene are SEHNR and FQNEAQ (reference sequence). CDR3 bases: TGTGCCAGCAGCCTCCAGGGGGTGAACACTGAAGCTTTCTTT. Its protein product is CASSLQGVNTEAFF.

V is TRBV30 and J is TRBJ2-1; 10 nucleotides match TRBD2. With V trimmed by 0 bases and J by 5 bases, 10 bases remained unmatched. The CDR3 loop spans 17 amino acids. CDR1 is GTSNPN, CDR2 SVGIG, per germline (reference sequence). The CDR3 loop is CAWSVQRTSGTNNEQFF. CDR3 DNA: TGTGCCTGGAGTGTACAAAGGACTAGCGGTACTAACAATGAGCAGTTCTTC.